These 24 T cell receptor beta chains were all obtained from the same sample, sequenced in a study of CD8+ T cells in alopecia areata. The sequencing template was cDNA reverse transcribed from extracted RNA. Method: immunoSEQ multiplex PCR; TCRdb's copy keeps in-frame clones and lacks some. This sample has hundreds of thousands of clones, with 50% to 65% found just once. The sequences come from CD4+ T cells sorted from blood, collected at week 0. The receptors were sampled from a human donor with alopecia areata.

This chain uses TRBV5-1 with TRBJ2-3; D remains unclear. The germline V gene has CDR1 SGHRS and CDR2 YFSETQ. Trimming left V 0 bases short and J 6 bases short, with 5 bases between. This CDR3 is 12 amino acids long. This chain's CDR3 is CASSLEGDTQYF. DNA for the CDR3: TGCGCCAGCAGCTTGGAAGGGGATACGCAGTATTTT. The whole variable domain, remainder taken from reference TRBV5-1 and TRBJ2-3, is KAGVTQTPRYLIKTRGQQVTLSCSPISGHRSVSWYQQTPGQGLQFLFEYFSETQRNKGNFPGRFSGRQFSNSRSEMNVSTLELGDSALYLCASSLEGDTQYFGPGTRLTVL.

This clone was counted only a few times. The rearrangement uses TRBV29-1 and TRBJ1-1, with TRBD1 matching over 10 bases. The CDR3 sequence is 13 residues long. V shed 6 bases and J 5 bases; nucleotides not matched to a gene: 6. The V gene's germline CDR1 is SQVTM and CDR2 ANQGSEA. CDR3 region: CSVATGGRTEAFF. CDR3 coding DNA: TGCAGCGTAGCGACAGGGGGCCGGACTGAAGCTTTCTTT.

The chain recombines TRBV7-2 with TRBJ1-6; no clear D. This CDR3 region has 15 residues. V was pared by 1 base and J by 7 bases, with 11 bases between. Germline V gene sequence: CDR1 SGHTA, CDR2 FQGNSA. The CDR3 loop reads CASSLDASRNSPLHF. The CDR3 coding sequence is TGTGCCAGCAGCTTAGATGCAAGCCGGAATTCACCCCTCCACTTT.

This clone has more than one count but fewer than ten. The rearrangement joins TRBV29-1 to TRBJ2-7; 7 bases are shared with TRBD1. With 4 bases clipped from V and 0 bases from J, the junction kept 6 bases outside the gene matches. Germline CDR1 and CDR2: SQVTM and ANQGSEA. The CDR3 sequence is 14 residues long. The CDR3 DNA sequence: TGCAGCGTTGTGGGGACAGTAAGCTCCTACGAGCAGTACTTC. It yields the protein CSVVGTVSSYEQYF.

There are a few counts of this clone. The chain couples TRBV23-1 to TRBJ2-1, with D tentatively TRBD1 (5 bases). TRBV23-1 is placed among ORFs of uncertain function. This CDR3 is built from 12 residues. Trimming shortened V by 7 bases and J by 14 bases, and 18 bases separated the two germline ends. The CDR3 spells CASIRNTGFKFF. The DNA for the CDR3 is TGCGCCAGCATTCGCAATACAGGATTTAAGTTCTTC.

This clone was observed a few times. The chain recombines TRBV25-1 with TRBJ2-7; D gene ambiguous. V was cut by 5 bases and J by 2 bases, with 16 bases left in between. Germline lookup yields CDR1 MGHDK and CDR2 SYGVNS. This CDR3 is 15 amino acids long. This CDR3 reads CASSSTSASAYEQYF. Written as DNA, the CDR3 is TGTGCCAGCAGTTCCACCTCCGCAAGCGCCTACGAGCAGTACTTC.

This clone was seen more than once but under ten times. The J gene is TRBJ1-2, the V gene TRBV29-1; 9 bases agree with TRBD1. There are 12 residues in the CDR3. Unmatched junction bases numbered 5, after V lost 7 bases and J lost 5 bases. Looked up from germline, CDR1 is SQVTM and CDR2 is ANQGSEA. The CDR3 DNA follows: TGCAGCGCCGCCGACAGGGGGTATGGCTACACCTTC. Protein product: CSAADRGYGYTF.

This sequence joins TRBV5-6 and TRBJ2-2; the D is unclear. Germline V lookup: CDR1 SGHDT, CDR2 YYEEEE. The V gene lost 4 bases and the J gene lost 5 bases, with 18 bases spanning the gap. This CDR3 spans 16 amino acids. The CDR3 is CASSIRYLLSTGELFF. CDR3 in DNA: TGTGCCAGCAGCATTCGATACCTCCTTAGTACCGGGGAGCTGTTTTTT. Supplemented by reference TRBV5-6 and TRBJ2-2, the full variable domain reads DAGVTQSPTHLIKTRGQQVTLRCSPKSGHDTVSWYQQALGQGPQFIFQYYEEEERQRGNFPDRFSGHQFPNYSSELNVNALLLGDSALYLCASSIRYLLSTGELFFGEGSRLTVL.

The chain has TRBV15 and TRBJ1-2; 10 positions agree with TRBD1. Trimming cost V 8 bases and J 3 bases; bases outside gene matches: 9. The CDR3 length is 15 residues. Germline V lookup: CDR1 LNHNV, CDR2 YYDKDF (reference sequence). The CDR3 DNA is TGTGCCACCCGATCAGACAGGGGGCGCGACTATGGCTACACCTTC. Amino acids: CATRSDRGRDYGYTF.

This clone was picked up a small number of times. The chain employs TRBV7-9 and TRBJ1-2; TRBD1 might be the D (6 bases). The CDR3 is 14 residues long. The germline CDR1 and CDR2 sequences are SEHNR and FQNEAQ (reference sequence). V was clipped by 2 bases and J by 6 bases, with 13 bases between them. The CDR3 loop reads CASSLTPPGDGYTF. CDR3 coding DNA: TGTGCCAGCAGCTTAACTCCCCCAGGGGATGGCTACACCTTC.

This clone was observed a handful of times. It is unclear where the CDR3 begins or ends on the DNA, so no DNA is shown, and the CDR3 is as TCRdb lists it. The chain employs TRBV29-1 and TRBJ1-1; whether TRBD1, the table's D call, matches the DNA was not checked. The CDR3 has 14 residues if both end residues are counted. Germline V lookup: CDR1 SQVTM, CDR2 ANQGSEA. The CDR3 loop is CSVQYFGTNTEAFF.

The chain employs TRBV30 and TRBJ1-4; 7 nucleotides match TRBD1. Trimming took 2 bases from V and 7 from J; bases not matched to a gene: 4. This CDR3 spans 13 amino acids. CDR1 is GTSNPN and CDR2 is SVGIG in the germline V gene (reference sequence). CDR3 bases: TGTGCCTGGAGTAGACAGGGTGGTGAAAAACTGTTTTTT. Protein: CAWSRQGGEKLFF.

This sequence joins TRBV5-1 and TRBJ2-7; 8 nucleotides match TRBD2. Germline values: CDR1 SGHRS, CDR2 YFSETQ. The junction had 8 bases not matched to a gene; V was cut back by 0 bases and J by 6 bases. CDR3 length: 15 residues. CDR3 DNA sequence: TGCGCCAGCAGCTTGGATTCAGGGACTAGAGGCGAGCAGTACTTC. It encodes CASSLDSGTRGEQYF.

The gene calls are TRBV7-2 and TRBJ2-1; D is unresolved. CDR1 is SGHTA and CDR2 is FQGNSA in the germline V gene. The CDR3 sequence is 13 residues long. Trimming took off 5 bases at V and 4 bases at J, with 9 bases between the two ends. The CDR3: CASSPMEYNEQFF. DNA for the CDR3: TGTGCCAGCAGCCCGATGGAGTACAATGAGCAGTTCTTC.

J is TRBJ1-1 and V is TRBV2, with 8 nucleotides matching TRBD1. V was pared by 5 bases and J by 7 bases, with 9 bases of the junction left unmatched. Germline values: CDR1 SNHLY, CDR2 FYNNEI. This CDR3 has 14 amino acids. This CDR3 reads CASSLTGEGLEAFF. For the CDR3, the DNA is TGTGCCAGCAGTTTGACAGGGGAAGGACTTGAAGCTTTCTTT.

This clone was recorded a few times. DNA for the CDR3: TGTGCCAGCAGCTACGAGCGGGCAGCCTACGAGCAGTACTTC. This codes for CASSYERAAYEQYF. This chain connects TRBV11-2 to TRBJ2-7; possibly TRBD2 for D (6 bases). CDR1 and CDR2 (germline): SGHAT, FQNNGV. This CDR3 is 14 amino acids long. Trimming pared 4 bases from V and 2 bases from J, leaving 12 bases between.

This chain links TRBV27 with TRBJ1-5; D not resolved. Germline V CDR1 and CDR2: MNHEY, SMNVEV (reference sequence). V was trimmed by 8 bases and J by 0 bases, leaving 5 bases between them. The length of the CDR3 is 12 residues. The CDR3 region is CASGYSNQPQHF. CDR3 coding DNA: TGTGCCAGCGGATATAGCAATCAGCCCCAGCATTTT.

This clone was detected only a few times. The J gene is TRBJ2-1, the V gene TRBV2; D may correspond to TRBD1 or TRBD2 (5 bases each). The V gene lost 7 bases and the J gene lost 1 base, with 8 bases spanning the gap. Germline V lookup: CDR1 SNHLY, CDR2 FYNNEI. The CDR3 has 13 amino acids. Here the CDR3 reads CASIEGSYNEQFF. The DNA of the CDR3 is TGTGCCAGCATTGAGGGGTCCTACAATGAGCAGTTCTTC.

CDR3 protein: CASTDRPYEQYF. CDR3 DNA: TGTGCCAGCACGGACAGGCCCTACGAGCAGTACTTC. The chain couples TRBV25-1 to TRBJ2-7; 7 nucleotides line up with TRBD1. The junction had 2 bases not matched to a gene; V was cut back by 7 bases and J by 2 bases. From germline, CDR1 is MGHDK and CDR2 SYGVNS. The CDR3 runs 12 residues.

This CDR3 reads CAWRDRLYSGNTIYF. The CDR3 bases are TGTGCCTGGAGGGACAGATTATACTCTGGAAACACCATATATTTT. The chain employs TRBV30 and TRBJ1-3; perhaps TRBD1 as D (6 bases). V lost 3 bases, J lost 0 bases, and 12 bases lay in between. Germline assignment: CDR1 GTSNPN and CDR2 SVGIG (reference sequence). This CDR3 has 15 amino acids.

The chain combines TRBV6-1 with TRBJ2-7; 8 nucleotides align to TRBD2. The CDR3 has 14 amino acids. V was clipped by 6 bases and J by 0 bases; unmatched bases: 4. Germline V lookup: CDR1 MNHNS, CDR2 SASEGT. CDR3 amino acids: CASRLAADSYEQYF. The DNA for the CDR3 is TGTGCCAGCAGACTAGCGGCTGACTCCTACGAGCAGTACTTC.

The V call is TRBV19, the J call TRBJ2-2, with 7 nucleotides matching TRBD1. From germline, CDR1 is LNHDA and CDR2 SQIVND (reference sequence). This CDR3 region has 13 residues. The trim removed 9 bases at V and 2 bases at J, leaving 3 bases unmatched. CDR3 region: CASGDSNTGELFF. The CDR3 DNA follows: TGTGCCAGCGGGGACAGCAACACCGGGGAGCTGTTTTTT.

J is TRBJ2-5 and V is TRBV5-4; D could derive from TRBD1 or TRBD2 (5 bases each). This CDR3 has 16 residues. V was cut by 2 bases and J by 3 bases, with 17 bases left in between. Germline CDR1 reads SGHNT; CDR2 reads YYREEE (reference sequence). The CDR3 DNA is TGTGCCAGCAGCTTTTCCCTTTCCGGGACGGAAGAGACCCAGTACTTC. It translates to CASSFSLSGTEETQYF.

The chain has TRBV7-3 and TRBJ2-7; 8 bases fit TRBD2. CDR1 and CDR2 from the germline V gene are SGHTA and FQGTGA. The CDR3 consists of 15 residues. The trim removed 5 bases at V and 6 bases at J, leaving 12 bases unmatched. The CDR3 region is CASSPAPGLGVEQYF. CDR3 DNA sequence: TGTGCCAGCAGCCCCGCACCGGGACTAGGAGTCGAGCAGTACTTC.